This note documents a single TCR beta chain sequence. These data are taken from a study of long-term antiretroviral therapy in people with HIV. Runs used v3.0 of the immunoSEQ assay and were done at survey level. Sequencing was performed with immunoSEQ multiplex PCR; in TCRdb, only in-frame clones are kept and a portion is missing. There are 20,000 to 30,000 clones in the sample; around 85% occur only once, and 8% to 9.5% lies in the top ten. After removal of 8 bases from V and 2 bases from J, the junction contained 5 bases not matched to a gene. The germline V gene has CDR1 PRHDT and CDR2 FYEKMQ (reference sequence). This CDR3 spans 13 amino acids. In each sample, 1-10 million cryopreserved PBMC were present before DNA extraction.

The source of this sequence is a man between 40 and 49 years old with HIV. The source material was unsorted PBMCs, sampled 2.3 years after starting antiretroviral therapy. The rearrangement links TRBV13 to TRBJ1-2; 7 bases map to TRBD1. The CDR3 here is CASGGQENYGYTF. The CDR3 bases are TGTGCCAGCGGCGGACAGGAAAACTATGGCTACACCTTC.